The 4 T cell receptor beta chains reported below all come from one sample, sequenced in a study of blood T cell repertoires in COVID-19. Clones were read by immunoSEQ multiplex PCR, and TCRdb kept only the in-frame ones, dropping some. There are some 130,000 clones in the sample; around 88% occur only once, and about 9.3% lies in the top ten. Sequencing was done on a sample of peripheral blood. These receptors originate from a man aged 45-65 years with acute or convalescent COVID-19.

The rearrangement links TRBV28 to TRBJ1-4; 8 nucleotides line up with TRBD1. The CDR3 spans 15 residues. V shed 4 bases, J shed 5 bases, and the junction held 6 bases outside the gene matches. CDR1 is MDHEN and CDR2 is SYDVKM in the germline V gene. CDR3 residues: CASSSRQGLNEKLFF. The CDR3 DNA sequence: TGTGCCAGCAGTTCTAGACAGGGGCTCAATGAAAAACTGTTTTTT.

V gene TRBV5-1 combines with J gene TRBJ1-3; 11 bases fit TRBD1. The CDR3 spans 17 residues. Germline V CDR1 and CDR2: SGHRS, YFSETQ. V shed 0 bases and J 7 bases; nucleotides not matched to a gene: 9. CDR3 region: CASSLASSGTGGNTIYF. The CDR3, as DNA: TGCGCCAGCAGCTTGGCCTCGTCCGGGACAGGGGGGAACACCATATATTTT.

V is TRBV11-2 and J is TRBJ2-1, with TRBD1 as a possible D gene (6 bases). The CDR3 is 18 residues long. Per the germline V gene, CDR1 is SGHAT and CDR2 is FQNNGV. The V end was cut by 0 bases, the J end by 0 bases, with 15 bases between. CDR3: CASSLDPFTGSSYNEQFF. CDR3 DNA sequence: TGTGCCAGCAGCTTAGATCCTTTCACAGGGAGCTCCTACAATGAGCAGTTCTTC. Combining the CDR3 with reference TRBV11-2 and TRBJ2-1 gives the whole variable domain EAGVAQSPRYKIIEKRQSVAFWCNPISGHATLYWYQQILGQGPKLLIQFQNNGVVDDSQLPKDRFSAERLKGVDSTLKIQPAKLEDSAVYLCASSLDPFTGSSYNEQFFGPGTRLTVL.

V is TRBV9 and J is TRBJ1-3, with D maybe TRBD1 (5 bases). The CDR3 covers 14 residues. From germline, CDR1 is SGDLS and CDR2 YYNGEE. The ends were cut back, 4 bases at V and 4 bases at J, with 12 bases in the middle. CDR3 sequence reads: CASSPRGMGNTIYF. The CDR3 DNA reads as TGTGCCAGCAGCCCCCGGGGGATGGGAAACACCATATATTTT. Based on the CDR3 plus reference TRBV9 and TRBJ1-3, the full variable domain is DSGVTQTPKHLITATGQRVTLRCSPRSGDLSVYWYQQSLDQGLQFLIQYYNGEERAKGNILERFSAQQFPDLHSELNLSSLELGDSALYFCASSPRGMGNTIYFGEGSWLTVV.